The 26 T cell receptor beta chains below come from one sample, sequenced in a study of regulatory T cells in long-lasting Graves disease. The time point: newly diagnosed GD, antithyroid drugs for less than 3 months. Generation of the TCR library employed RNA extracted from PBMCs. CDR3 regions were amplified by Arm-PCR using iRepertoire HTBI primers to build TCR beta libraries. TCRdb analysed the multiplex PCR reads with MiXCR anew, one entry per CDR3 protein. The sample has roughly 410,000 distinct CDR3 sequences; 15% are singletons. In addition, the sample was reused for a study of T cells in Graves' hyperthyroidism and ophthalmopathy.

This specimen consisted of peripheral blood mononuclear cells (PBMCs), obtained at new diagnosis, from a patient treated with antithyroid drugs. The source is a woman aged 40 to 50 with Graves disease.

This clonotype was counted between two and nine times. J is TRBJ2-2 and V is TRBV6-1, with TRBD1 matching 10 bases. With 2 bases clipped from V and 6 bases from J, the junction kept 6 bases outside the gene matches. Germline lookup yields CDR1 MNHNS and CDR2 SASEGT. The CDR3 has 16 amino acids. The CDR3: CASSELGTGVPGELFF. The CDR3 nucleotides read TGTGCCAGCAGTGAATTGGGGACAGGGGTTCCCGGGGAGCTGTTTTTT.

V is TRBV3-1 and J is TRBJ1-1; D is uncertain. Trimming pared 4 bases from V and 5 bases from J, leaving 11 bases between. The V gene's germline CDR1 is LGHDT and CDR2 YNNKEL (reference sequence). The CDR3 has 13 residues. CDR3 nucleotide sequence: TGTGCCAGCAGCCTCCGGACCGCAACTGAAGCTTTCTTT. Protein product: CASSLRTATEAFF.

The rearrangement joins TRBV6-2 or TRBV6-3 to TRBJ2-1; TRBD2 matches 8 bases. The CDR3 contains 16 residues. Unmatched junction bases numbered 9, after V lost 8 bases and J lost 0 bases. The germline CDR1 and CDR2 sequences are MNHEY and SVGEGT. The CDR3 spells CASRKLGLDSYNEQFF. The CDR3 bases are TGTGCCAGCCGGAAGTTGGGACTAGACTCCTACAATGAGCAGTTCTTC.

This clonotype occurred many times. The chain has TRBV6-2 or TRBV6-3 and TRBJ2-7; D perhaps matches TRBD1 (6 bases). Per germline, CDR1 MNHEY and CDR2 SVGEGT. Between the trimmed V and J ends, which lost 6 bases and 4 bases, there was a span of 19 bases. The CDR3 contains 15 residues. The CDR3 protein is CASRASGTSNYEQYF. The DNA for the CDR3 is TGTGCCAGCAGAGCTTCCGGGACATCTAATTACGAGCAGTACTTC.

This clonotype was picked up a small number of times. CDR3 bases: TGTGCCAGCAGCTTAGCTCTGGCTAGCGGGAGGTTCTACAATGAGCAGTTCTTC. This codes for CASSLALASGRFYNEQFF. The chain couples TRBV7-9 to TRBJ2-1; 11 bases line up with TRBD2. CDR3 length: 18 residues. The trim removed 0 bases at V and 3 bases at J, leaving 7 bases unmatched. The germline V gene encodes CDR1 SEHNR and CDR2 FQNEAQ (reference sequence).

This clonotype was counted many times. CDR3 residues: CASSLERDLHF. The DNA for the CDR3 is TGTGCCAGCAGTTTAGAACGTGACCTCCACTTT. J is TRBJ1-6 and V is TRBV28, with D hard to call. This CDR3 is 11 amino acids long. Germline V gene sequence: CDR1 MDHEN, CDR2 SYDVKM. Trimming stripped 2 bases from V and 15 bases from J, with 8 bases between.

The sample holds many counts of this clonotype. The chain links TRBV2 to TRBJ1-2; 11 bases align to TRBD1. This CDR3 has 14 residues. Trimming at V came to 6 bases and at J to 4 bases, leaving 4 bases not matched to a gene. Germline loops: CDR1 SNHLY, CDR2 FYNNEI. CDR3 DNA sequence: TGTGCCAGCAGGGGGACAGGGGGATCCTATGGCTACACCTTC. Translating gives CASRGTGGSYGYTF.

This clonotype was found many times. The rearrangement links TRBV6-2 or TRBV6-3 to TRBJ2-3, with TRBD2 matching 9 bases. The length of the CDR3 is 17 residues. In germline, CDR1 is MNHEY, CDR2 SVGEGT. V shed 5 bases, J shed 3 bases, and the junction held 12 bases outside the gene matches. CDR3 sequence: CASSAPRGAGGTDTQYF. The CDR3 coding sequence is TGTGCCAGCAGTGCCCCTCGGGGAGCGGGAGGTACAGATACGCAGTATTTT.

The rearrangement links TRBV2 to TRBJ2-7; D gene ambiguous. The CDR3 totals 15 residues. Germline V gene data show CDR1 as SNHLY and CDR2 as FYNNEI. V was clipped by 6 bases and J by 0 bases, with 15 bases between them. The CDR3 nucleotides read TGTGCCAGCAGCCCCCGTCATTCCGGCTCCTACGAGCAGTACTTC. It encodes CASSPRHSGSYEQYF.

The gene calls are TRBV20-1 and TRBJ2-7, with TRBD2 identical over 8 bases. The V gene end was trimmed by 2 bases and the J gene end by 3 bases; junction bases not matched to a gene: 9. CDR3 length: 15 amino acids. Germline V lookup: CDR1 DFQATT, CDR2 SNEGSKA (reference sequence). CDR3 nucleotide sequence: TGCAGTGCTAGATCGCGGGGGGCGGGAGACTACGAGCAGTACTTC. This encodes CSARSRGAGDYEQYF.

Note on this clonotype: Given a much more abundant clone one base away, this may be a read error. The CDR3 here is CASSFGWDTRYF. The CDR3 nucleotides read TGTGCCAGCAGTTTTGGGTGGGATACGCGGTATTTT. This sequence joins TRBV12-3 or TRBV12-4 and TRBJ2-3; D ambiguous. The CDR3 is 12 amino acids.

This chain uses TRBV4-1 with TRBJ2-1; the match to TRBD1 covers 8 bases. This CDR3 region has 17 residues. Germline values: CDR1 MGHRA, CDR2 YSYEKL. Trimming cost V 1 base and J 3 bases; bases outside gene matches: 8. CDR3 region: CASSQAETGVDYNEQFF. The CDR3 nucleotides are TGCGCCAGCAGCCAAGCAGAGACAGGGGTAGACTACAATGAGCAGTTCTTC.

V usage is TRBV19 and J usage is TRBJ1-6; 7 nucleotides agree with TRBD1. Germline V gives CDR1 LNHDA, CDR2 SQIVND (reference sequence). The J segment lost 6 bases and the V segment lost 5 bases, leaving 7 bases of the junction unmatched. This CDR3 region has 15 residues. In nucleotides, the CDR3 is TGTGCCAGTAGTCCAAGACAGGGTGGTAATTCACCCCTCCACTTT. This translates into CASSPRQGGNSPLHF. Full variable domain (outside the CDR3, taken from reference TRBV19 and TRBJ1-6): DGGITQSPKYLFRKEGQNVTLSCEQNLNHDAMYWYRQDPGQGLRLIYYSQIVNDFQKGDIAEGYSVSREKKESFPLTVTSAQKNPTAFYLCASSPRQGGNSPLHFGNGTRLTVT.

This clonotype was counted a few times. The chain uses TRBV4-1 and TRBJ1-4, with D maybe TRBD1 (6 bases). The germline CDR1 and CDR2 sequences are MGHRA and YSYEKL. The CDR3 totals 14 residues. V gave up 7 bases and J gave up 8 bases, with 17 bases separating them. The CDR3: CASTSRGQTEKLFF. CDR3 bases: TGCGCCAGCACTTCTCGGGGGCAGACGGAAAAACTGTTTTTT.

This clonotype showed up many times. The chain links TRBV6-1 to TRBJ1-1; 7 nucleotides align to TRBD1. The CDR3 sequence is 13 residues long. Trimming removed 7 bases from V and 4 bases from J; junction bases left unmatched: 6. Per germline, CDR1 MNHNS and CDR2 SASEGT. The CDR3: CASNTPGGTEAFF. The DNA for the CDR3 is TGTGCCAGCAATACTCCAGGGGGCACTGAAGCTTTCTTT.

CDR3 bases: TGCAGTGCTAGAGATCGGCGGGGGGCGTTATATGGAAACACCATATATTTT. As protein: CSARDRRGALYGNTIYF. J is TRBJ1-3 and V is TRBV20-1; possibly TRBD1 for D (6 bases). The V gene's germline CDR1 is DFQATT and CDR2 SNEGSKA (reference sequence). Trimming left V 0 bases short and J 3 bases short, with 18 bases between. This CDR3 has 17 amino acids.

The V call is TRBV19, the J call TRBJ2-2, with TRBD2 identical over 9 bases. Germline CDR1 is LNHDA and CDR2 is SQIVND (reference sequence). The CDR3 totals 17 residues. The V segment lost 5 bases and the J segment 6 bases; nucleotides outside the gene matches: 13. The CDR3 DNA reads as TGTGCCAGTAGTCCGATAACACCGGGACTAGCTTCCGGGGAGCTGTTTTTT. Protein: CASSPITPGLASGELFF.

V is TRBV12-3 or TRBV12-4 and J is TRBJ2-7, with no clear D. The CDR3 spans 14 residues. With 7 bases removed from V and 0 bases from J, the gap between germline ends came to 13 bases. In nucleotides, the CDR3 is TGTGCCAGCACTGTCTTCAGAGACTCCTACGAGCAGTACTTC. Residues: CASTVFRDSYEQYF.

This chain joins TRBV7-3 and TRBJ2-7; tentatively, D is TRBD2 (5 bases). The ends were cut back, 2 bases at V and 3 bases at J, with 17 bases in the middle. Germline lookup yields CDR1 SGHTA and CDR2 FQGTGA. The CDR3 length is 16 residues. In DNA form, the CDR3 reads TGTGCCAGCAGCTTACAACACTCCAGCGGCCTCTACGAGCAGTACTTC. Translation: CASSLQHSSGLYEQYF.

This clonotype turned up a few times. An end of the junction differs from the germline gene, which may be a read error. The CDR3 DNA reads as TGTGCCAGCAGCCAAGAAGGTGGTCTAGCACACTCCTTC. It translates to CASSQEGGLAHSF. V is TRBV4-2 and J is TRBJ2-1; D perhaps matches TRBD2 (5 bases). CDR1 is LGHNA and CDR2 is YNFKEQ in the germline V gene. This CDR3 is built from 13 residues.

This clonotype was seen repeatedly, ten times or more. The rearrangement uses TRBV3-1 and TRBJ2-5, with 7 bases matching TRBD1. The ends lost 4 bases at V and 3 bases at J; junction bases unmatched: 8. The germline V gene has CDR1 LGHDT and CDR2 YNNKEL (reference sequence). This CDR3 contains 15 residues. The CDR3 nucleotides are TGTGCCAGCAGCCGACACGAAGACAGGGAAGAGACCCAGTACTTC. It codes for CASSRHEDREETQYF.

This clonotype occurred many times. The chain combines TRBV28 with TRBJ1-6; weak D call: TRBD1 (5 bases). Trimming left V 7 bases short and J 9 bases short, with 16 bases between. The germline V gene has CDR1 MDHEN and CDR2 SYDVKM. The CDR3 has 14 residues. In DNA form, the CDR3 reads TGTGCCAGCACGCCGTGGGGGAAGGGTTCACCCCTCCACTTT. Residues: CASTPWGKGSPLHF. Variable domain in full (rest from reference TRBV28 and TRBJ1-6): DVKVTQSSRYLVKRTGEKVFLECVQDMDHENMFWYRQDPGLGLRLIYFSYDVKMKEKGDIPEGYSVSREKKERFSLILESASTNQTSMYLCASTPWGKGSPLHFGNGTRLTVT.

The sample holds many counts of this clonotype. J is TRBJ1-2 and V is TRBV14, with D unresolved. V was pared by 2 bases and J by 7 bases, with 14 bases between. Per the germline V gene, CDR1 is SGHDN and CDR2 is FVKESK. The CDR3 sequence is 14 residues long. The CDR3 sequence: CASSQRLSGFGYTF. CDR3 bases: TGTGCCAGCAGCCAAAGGTTGTCTGGGTTTGGCTACACCTTC.

This clonotype was detected many times. The chain employs TRBV12-3 or TRBV12-4 and TRBJ1-4; the D is unclear. The V end lost 3 bases, the J end lost 4 bases, and 9 bases lay between the germline ends. The CDR3 totals 14 residues. CDR3 region: CASSLRRNNEKLFF. As DNA, the CDR3 is TGTGCCAGCAGTTTGAGGCGGAATAATGAAAAACTGTTTTTT.

This clonotype was observed a few times. This chain connects TRBV18 to TRBJ1-2; TRBD1 is a possible D gene (5 bases). This CDR3 comprises 14 residues. In germline, CDR1 is KGHSH, CDR2 LQKENI. V was shortened by 6 bases and J by 0 bases, with 11 bases between the two germline ends. The chain's CDR3 is CASSPAGSNYGYTF. CDR3 nucleotides: TGTGCCAGCTCTCCGGCAGGGTCTAACTATGGCTACACCTTC.

V gene TRBV4-2 combines with J gene TRBJ2-7; the match to TRBD2 covers 10 bases. V dropped 2 bases and J dropped 2; count of bases not matched to a gene: 6. The germline gives CDR1 LGHNA, CDR2 YNFKEQ. The CDR3 length is 16 residues. For the CDR3, the DNA is TGTGCCAGCAGCCAAACGGCCAGCGGGAGGGCCTACGAGCAGTACTTC. As protein: CASSQTASGRAYEQYF.